The sequence of this T cell receptor beta chain was determined in a study of blood T cells in healthy people across ages. About the study: Template switching retrieved approximately one barcoded beta molecule for each two T cells.

Caucasian individuals from Russia who were healthy and aged roughly 6 to 95 acted as donors. As for this clonotype: No antigen is known for it.

The study's findings and limits: A roughly linear age-dependent decrease characterized TCR beta diversity per million T cells.

The use of a sample-barcoded 5' primer and a J-beta primer mix characterized a second PCR of roughly 6 to 11 cycles. All cDNA molecules were each tagged by a template-switch adaptor with 12 random nucleotides. TCRdb analysed the 5' RACE reads with MiXCR anew, one entry per CDR3 protein. The table lists about 1.7 million distinct CDR3 sequences, 25% to 30% of them singletons, with approximately 7.7% in the top ten. Sequences were obtained from blood. The origin of this receptor is a woman aged 30 to 39 in good health.

DNA of the CDR3: TGTGCCAGCAGCTTTAAGGGCCAGCCCCAGCATTTT. Translation: CASSFKGQPQHF. The gene calls are TRBV7-2 and TRBJ1-5; D is uncertain. This CDR3 has 12 residues. Per the germline V gene, CDR1 is SGHTA and CDR2 is FQGNSA. The V end lost 3 bases, the J end lost 7 bases, and 7 bases lay between the germline ends.